The text below deals with one T cell receptor beta chain. Its antigen is not identified. The PCR contained 60 Vbeta and 13 Jbeta primers. Profiled with immunoSEQ multiplex PCR; TCRdb holds only in-frame clones, not every one. This listing includes some 110,000 clones. This sample is drawn from a study of cytomegalovirus exposure and HLA in healthy donors. On the study more broadly: Early release data held around 82 million unique TCRs from HLA-typed donors.

V dropped 1 base and J dropped 5; count of bases not matched to a gene: 6. There are 16 residues in the CDR3. Germline-derived CDR1 and CDR2 are MNHNS and SASEGT. Whole-study findings and limits: Common viral pathogens seemed to be connected with several of the most significant clusters, according to a later analysis. The study listed some 160 cytomegalovirus-associated TCR beta chains. It was confirmed in vitro that a few of the CMV-associated chains were specific for CMV antigens.

The sample taken for sequencing was PBMCs. The clonotype comes from a man aged 30 to 45 in good health and CMV-seronegative. The V gene is TRBV6-1, the J gene TRBJ1-4, with 8 bases fitting TRBD1. In DNA form, the CDR3 reads TGTGCCAGCAGTGAAGAACGAACAGGGGGGAATGAAAAACTGTTTTTT. Translating gives CASSEERTGGNEKLFF.